One sample yielded the 16 T cell receptor beta chains listed below, sequenced in a study of shared clonotypes between healthy human individuals. Sequencing used immunoSEQ multiplex PCR; TCRdb keeps in-frame clones, though not all of them. The sample consists of fewer than 2.5 million clones, 93% of them appearing once. The material sequenced was naive CD4+ T cells from PBMCs. This sample's subset: CD45RA+ positively selected. These receptors were collected from a man younger than 30 in good health. Some clones in this sample may be carry-over from other donors' samples.

The V gene is TRBV11-2, the J gene TRBJ2-7; 9 bases line up with TRBD2. Germline CDR1 reads SGHAT; CDR2 reads FQNNGV. The V segment lost 5 bases and the J segment 3 bases; nucleotides outside the gene matches: 11. This CDR3 is 16 amino acids long. CDR3: CASSPGPAGGRYEQYF. CDR3 coding DNA: TGTGCCAGCAGCCCTGGGCCTGCGGGAGGGCGCTACGAGCAGTACTTC.

The CDR3 region is CASSQRLAGGTYYEQYF. The DNA of the CDR3 is TGCGCCAGCAGCCAGAGACTAGCGGGAGGCACCTACTACGAGCAGTACTTC. This chain joins TRBV4-1 and TRBJ2-7; TRBD2 agrees at 13 bases. Losses at the gene ends were 3 bases for V and 3 bases for J; bases not matched to a gene: 8. Germline V lookup: CDR1 MGHRA, CDR2 YSYEKL. This CDR3 has 17 residues.

This rearrangement joins TRBV4-3 to TRBJ2-5; D is possibly TRBD1 or TRBD2 (5 bases each). The germline V gene encodes CDR1 LGHNA and CDR2 YSLEER. Trimming took off 0 bases at V and 7 bases at J, with 24 bases between the two ends. CDR3 length: 18 amino acids. CDR3: CASSQDRGASGPQSTQYF. The CDR3 DNA is TGCGCCAGCAGCCAAGATCGAGGGGCGAGCGGTCCGCAATCGACCCAGTACTTC.

V usage is TRBV5-1 and J usage is TRBJ2-1; 13 bases agree with TRBD2. J lost 6 bases, V lost 3 bases, and 6 bases had no gene match. CDR3 length equals 16 residues. Germline CDR1 SGHRS, CDR2 YFSETQ. CDR3 DNA: TGCGCCAGCAGCTCCCCGGGACTAGCGGGAATCAATGAGCAGTTCTTC. Translating gives CASSSPGLAGINEQFF.

This sequence joins TRBV27 and TRBJ2-3; 9 nucleotides line up with TRBD2. This CDR3 contains 14 residues. The J segment lost 2 bases and the V segment lost 5 bases, leaving 2 bases of the junction unmatched. Per germline, CDR1 MNHEY and CDR2 SMNVEV (reference sequence). The CDR3 sequence is CASSRLAATDTQYF. CDR3 sequence (DNA): TGTGCCAGCAGTAGACTAGCGGCCACAGATACGCAGTATTTT.

The chain combines TRBV19 with TRBJ2-5, with D perhaps TRBD2 (6 bases). V gave up 6 bases and J gave up 2 bases, with 13 bases separating them. The CDR3 covers 14 residues. Germline CDR1 reads LNHDA; CDR2 reads SQIVND (reference sequence). CDR3 nucleotide sequence: TGTGCCAGTAGCCTCGTGGGGGGTCAAGAGACCCAGTACTTC. Translating gives CASSLVGGQETQYF.

V usage is TRBV5-1 and J usage is TRBJ1-4, with 12 bases identical to TRBD1. CDR3 length: 17 residues. Germline trimming cut 4 bases from V and 4 bases from J; bases unmatched to any gene: 8. Germline V lookup: CDR1 SGHRS, CDR2 YFSETQ. The CDR3 sequence: CASSPGTGGFVNEKLFF. The CDR3 DNA reads as TGCGCCAGCAGCCCGGGGACAGGGGGCTTTGTTAATGAAAAACTGTTTTTT. Variable domain in full (rest from reference TRBV5-1 and TRBJ1-4): KAGVTQTPRYLIKTRGQQVTLSCSPISGHRSVSWYQQTPGQGLQFLFEYFSETQRNKGNFPGRFSGRQFSNSRSEMNVSTLELGDSALYLCASSPGTGGFVNEKLFFGSGTQLSVL.

This sequence joins TRBV5-4 and TRBJ1-2; possible D gene TRBD1, 6 bases. Per germline, CDR1 SGHNT and CDR2 YYREEE (reference sequence). Trimming removed 2 bases at V and 8 bases at J, with 13 bases between. The CDR3 is 13 amino acids. The CDR3 nucleotides are TGTGCCAGCAGCTTACGGTATGGGACAGGCTACACCTTC. Residues: CASSLRYGTGYTF.

A single count supports this clone. The gene calls are TRBV6-5 and TRBJ2-5; no firm D call. CDR1 and CDR2 from the germline V gene are MNHEY and SVGAGI. This CDR3 spans 13 amino acids. Trimming removed 7 bases at V and 1 base at J, with 10 bases between. CDR3 loop: CASNGQSQETQYF. In DNA form, the CDR3 reads TGTGCCAGCAACGGGCAGTCCCAAGAGACCCAGTACTTC.

This chain uses TRBV27 with TRBJ2-7; TRBD1 matches at 10 bases. Germline trimming cut 2 bases from V and 3 bases from J; bases unmatched to any gene: 7. The CDR3 totals 16 residues. CDR1 is MNHEY and CDR2 is SMNVEV in the germline V gene (reference sequence). CDR3 sequence reads: CASSLRGTGAFYEQYF. CDR3 DNA: TGTGCCAGCAGTTTACGGGGGACAGGGGCGTTCTACGAGCAGTACTTC.

Here the CDR3 reads CASTKGEGNTIYF. In nucleotides, the CDR3 is TGTGCCAGCACCAAAGGGGAAGGAAACACCATATATTTT. The chain employs TRBV9 and TRBJ1-3; TRBD1 is a possible D gene (5 bases). The length of the CDR3 is 13 residues. Trimming removed 6 bases from V and 4 bases from J, with 11 bases in between. Germline CDR1 SGDLS, CDR2 YYNGEE.

The rearrangement links TRBV15 to TRBJ2-4; 9 nucleotides agree with TRBD2. Germline lookup yields CDR1 LNHNV and CDR2 YYDKDF (reference sequence). The CDR3 consists of 20 residues. Germline trimming cut 2 bases from V and 0 bases from J; bases unmatched to any gene: 14. CDR3 sequence reads: CATSRPAGGRREGAKNIQYF. The CDR3 nucleotides read TGTGCCACCAGCAGACCCGCCGGGGGTCGGCGGGAGGGAGCCAAAAACATTCAGTACTTC.

This chain links TRBV18 with TRBJ2-6; D is perhaps TRBD1 (6 bases). This CDR3 is built from 17 residues. V lost 6 bases and J 0 bases, leaving 15 bases between the germline ends. CDR1 KGHSH and CDR2 LQKENI come from the germline V gene. This CDR3 is CASSSTGPTSGANVLTF. In DNA form, the CDR3 reads TGTGCCAGCTCGTCGACAGGACCTACCTCTGGGGCCAACGTCCTGACTTTC.

J is TRBJ2-1 and V is TRBV11-2; TRBD1 matches at 8 bases. CDR3 size: 14 residues. The germline V gene has CDR1 SGHAT and CDR2 FQNNGV. The ends lost 5 bases at V and 7 bases at J; junction bases unmatched: 7. In nucleotides, the CDR3 is TGTGCCAGCAGCCGGACAGGGTTTTCGAATGAGCAGTTCTTC. Translating it yields CASSRTGFSNEQFF.

The chain carries TRBV7-3 and TRBJ1-1, with D tentatively TRBD1 (5 bases). Trimming removed 6 bases from V and 0 bases from J, with 5 bases in between. CDR1 SGHTA and CDR2 FQGTGA come from the germline V gene. This CDR3 has 12 residues. Here the CDR3 DNA reads TGTGCCAGCAGGGGGCTGAACACTGAAGCTTTCTTT. It encodes CASRGLNTEAFF.

This clone came up once. The chain recombines TRBV28 with TRBJ2-7; maybe TRBD1 (6 bases). Germline-derived CDR1 and CDR2 are MDHEN and SYDVKM. The ends were cut back, 4 bases at V and 0 bases at J, with 10 bases in the middle. This CDR3 has 14 amino acids. This CDR3 is CASSWLTGSYEQYF. The CDR3 nucleotides are TGTGCCAGCAGTTGGTTGACAGGCTCCTACGAGCAGTACTTC.